The entry below describes one TCR beta chain. This sample stems from a study of blood T cell repertoires in COVID-19. Study information: Acute and convalescent COVID-19 samples came from the United States, Italy and Spain. PBMCs, B-cell-depleted T cells, or T cells were the source of the cDNA or gDNA that made up the material.

V dropped 2 bases and J dropped 1; count of bases not matched to a gene: 4. The CDR3 spans 18 residues. Germline CDR1 and CDR2: MNHEY and SMNVEV (reference sequence). Original processing methods: Estimates of nucleated cell counts were drawn from the amplification of reference gene primers. Assay used: immunoSEQ multiplex PCR; TCRdb lists only in-frame clones, some missing. V, J and clone size were drawn from that table, and D and trimming were deduced from the DNA. The sample includes over 200,000 clones, about 88% of them seen just once. The gene calls are TRBV27 and TRBJ1-6, with 11 bases lining up with TRBD1. The sequence was obtained from a middle-aged man with active or convalescent COVID-19. The source material was peripheral blood. CDR3 coding DNA: TGTGCCAGCAGTTTAATCGGGACAGGGGGTTCCTATAATTCACCCCTCCACTTT. Translation: CASSLIGTGGSYNSPLHF.